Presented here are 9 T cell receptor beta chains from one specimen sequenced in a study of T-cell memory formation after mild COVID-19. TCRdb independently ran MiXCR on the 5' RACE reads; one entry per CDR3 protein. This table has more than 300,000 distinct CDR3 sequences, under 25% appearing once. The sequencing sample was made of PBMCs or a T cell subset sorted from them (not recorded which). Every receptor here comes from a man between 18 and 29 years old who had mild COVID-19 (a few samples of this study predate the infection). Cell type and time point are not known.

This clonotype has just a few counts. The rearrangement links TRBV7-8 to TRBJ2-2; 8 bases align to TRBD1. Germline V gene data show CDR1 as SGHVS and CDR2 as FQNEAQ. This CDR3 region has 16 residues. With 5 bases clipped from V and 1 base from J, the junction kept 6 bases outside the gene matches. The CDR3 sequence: CASSQHGQGNTGELFF. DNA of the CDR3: TGTGCCAGCAGCCAACACGGACAGGGGAACACCGGGGAGCTGTTTTTT.

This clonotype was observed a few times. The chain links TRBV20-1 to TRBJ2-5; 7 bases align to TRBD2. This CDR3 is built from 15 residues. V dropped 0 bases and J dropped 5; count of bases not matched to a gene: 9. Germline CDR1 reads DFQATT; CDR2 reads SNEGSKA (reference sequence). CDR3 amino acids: CSARDPVTSEETQYF. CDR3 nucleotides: TGCAGTGCTAGAGATCCGGTTACTAGCGAGGAGACCCAGTACTTC.

CDR3 protein: CSVVGQGEDEQYF. The CDR3, as DNA: TGCAGCGTTGTGGGACAGGGGGAGGACGAGCAGTACTTC. The chain is built from TRBV29-1 and TRBJ2-7, with 11 nucleotides matching TRBD1. With 4 bases clipped from V and 5 bases from J, the junction kept 4 bases outside the gene matches. The CDR3 sequence is 13 residues long. Germline values: CDR1 SQVTM, CDR2 ANQGSEA.

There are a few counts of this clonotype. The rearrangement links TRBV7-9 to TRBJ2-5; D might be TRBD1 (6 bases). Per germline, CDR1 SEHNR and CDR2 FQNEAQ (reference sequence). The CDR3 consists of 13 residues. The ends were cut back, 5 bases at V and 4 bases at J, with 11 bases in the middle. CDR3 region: CASSHRVGETQYF. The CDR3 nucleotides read TGTGCCAGCAGCCACAGGGTGGGAGAGACCCAGTACTTC.

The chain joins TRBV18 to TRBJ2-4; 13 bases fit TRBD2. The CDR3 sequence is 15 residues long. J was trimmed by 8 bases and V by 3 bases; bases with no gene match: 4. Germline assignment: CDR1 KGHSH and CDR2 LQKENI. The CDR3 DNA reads TGTGCCAGCTCACCTGGACTAGCGGGGGCTGACATTCAGTACTTC. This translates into CASSPGLAGADIQYF. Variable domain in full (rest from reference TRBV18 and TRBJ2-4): NAGVMQNPRHLVRRRGQEARLRCSPMKGHSHVYWYRQLPEEGLKFMVYLQKENIIDESGMPKERFSAEFPKEGPSILRIQQVVRGDSAAYFCASSPGLAGADIQYFGAGTRLSVL.

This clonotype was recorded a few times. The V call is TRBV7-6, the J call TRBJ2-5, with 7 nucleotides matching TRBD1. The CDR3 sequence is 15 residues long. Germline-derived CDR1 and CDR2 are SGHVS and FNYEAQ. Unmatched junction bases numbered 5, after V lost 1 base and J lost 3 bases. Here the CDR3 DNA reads TGTGCCAGCAGCTTAGGTCGGGACAGAGAAGAGACCCAGTACTTC. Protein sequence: CASSLGRDREETQYF.

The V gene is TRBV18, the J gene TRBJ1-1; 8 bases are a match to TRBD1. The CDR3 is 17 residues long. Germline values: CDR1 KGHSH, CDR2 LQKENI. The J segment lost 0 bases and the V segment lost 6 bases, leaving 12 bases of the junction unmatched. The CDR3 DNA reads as TGTGCCAGCTCTCCCAGGCCCCCGACAGGGGTGAACACTGAAGCTTTCTTT. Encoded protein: CASSPRPPTGVNTEAFF.

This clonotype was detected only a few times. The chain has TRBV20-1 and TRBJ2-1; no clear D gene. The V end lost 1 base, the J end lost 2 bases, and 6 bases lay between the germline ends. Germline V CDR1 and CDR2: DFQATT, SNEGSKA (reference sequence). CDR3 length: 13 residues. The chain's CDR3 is CSARAFTYNEQFF. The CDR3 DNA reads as TGCAGTGCTAGAGCGTTTACCTACAATGAGCAGTTCTTC.

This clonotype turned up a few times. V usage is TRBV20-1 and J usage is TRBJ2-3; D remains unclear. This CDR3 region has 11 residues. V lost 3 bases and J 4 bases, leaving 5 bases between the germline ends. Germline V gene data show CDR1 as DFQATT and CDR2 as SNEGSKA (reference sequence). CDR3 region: CSASESDTQYF. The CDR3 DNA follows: TGCAGTGCTAGTGAGTCAGATACGCAGTATTTT.